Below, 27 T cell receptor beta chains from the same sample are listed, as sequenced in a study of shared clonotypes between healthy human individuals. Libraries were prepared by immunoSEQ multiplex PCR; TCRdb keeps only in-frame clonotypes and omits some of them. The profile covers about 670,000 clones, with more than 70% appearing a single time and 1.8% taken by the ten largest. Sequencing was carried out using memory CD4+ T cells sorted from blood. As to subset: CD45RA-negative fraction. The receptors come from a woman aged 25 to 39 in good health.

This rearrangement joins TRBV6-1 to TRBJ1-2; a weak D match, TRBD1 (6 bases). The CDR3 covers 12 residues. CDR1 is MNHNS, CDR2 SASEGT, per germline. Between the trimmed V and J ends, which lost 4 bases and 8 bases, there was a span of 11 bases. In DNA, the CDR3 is TGTGCCAGCAGTGCGAGGGGGGTCGGCTACACCTTC. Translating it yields CASSARGVGYTF.

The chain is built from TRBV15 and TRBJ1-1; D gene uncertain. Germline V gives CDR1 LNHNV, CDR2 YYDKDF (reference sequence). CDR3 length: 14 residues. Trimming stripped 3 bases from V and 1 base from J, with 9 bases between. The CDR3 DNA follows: TGTGCCACCAGCAGGCTAGGCAAGAACACTGAAGCTTTCTTT. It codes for CATSRLGKNTEAFF.

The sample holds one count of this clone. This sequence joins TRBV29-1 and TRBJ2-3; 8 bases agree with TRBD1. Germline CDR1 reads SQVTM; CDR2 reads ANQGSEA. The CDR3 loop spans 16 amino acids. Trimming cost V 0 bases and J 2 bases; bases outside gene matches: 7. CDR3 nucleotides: TGCAGCGTTGAAGATCTTGCGGGACAGGCCACAGATACGCAGTATTTT. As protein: CSVEDLAGQATDTQYF.

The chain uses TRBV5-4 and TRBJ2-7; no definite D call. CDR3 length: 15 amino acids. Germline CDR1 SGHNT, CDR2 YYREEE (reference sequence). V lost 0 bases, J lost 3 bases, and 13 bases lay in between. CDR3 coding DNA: TGTGCCAGCAGCTTGGGGCGGCCGGAAGACTACGAGCAGTACTTC. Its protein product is CASSLGRPEDYEQYF. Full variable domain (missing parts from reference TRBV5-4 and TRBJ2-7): ETGVTQSPTHLIKTRGQQVTLRCSSQSGHNTVSWYQQALGQGPQFIFQYYREEENGRGNFPPRFSGLQFPNYSSELNVNALELDDSALYLCASSLGRPEDYEQYFGPGTRLTVT.

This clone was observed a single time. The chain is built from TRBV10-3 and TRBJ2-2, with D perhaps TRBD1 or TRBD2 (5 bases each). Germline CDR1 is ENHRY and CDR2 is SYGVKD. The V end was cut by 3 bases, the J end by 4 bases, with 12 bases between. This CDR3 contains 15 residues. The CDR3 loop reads CAISETGRGTGELFF. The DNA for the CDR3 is TGTGCCATCAGTGAAACGGGGCGCGGCACCGGGGAGCTGTTTTTT.

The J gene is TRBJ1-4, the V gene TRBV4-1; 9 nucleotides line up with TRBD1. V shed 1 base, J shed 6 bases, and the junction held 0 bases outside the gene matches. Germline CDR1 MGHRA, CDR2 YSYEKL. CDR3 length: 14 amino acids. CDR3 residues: CASSQGTGDEKLFF. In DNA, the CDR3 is TGCGCCAGCAGCCAAGGGACAGGGGATGAAAAACTGTTTTTT.

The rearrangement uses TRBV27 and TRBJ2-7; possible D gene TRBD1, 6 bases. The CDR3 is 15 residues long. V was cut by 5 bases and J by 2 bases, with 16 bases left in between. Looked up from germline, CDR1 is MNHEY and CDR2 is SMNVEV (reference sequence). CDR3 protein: CASSNTGLKTYEQYF. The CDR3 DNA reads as TGTGCCAGCAGTAACACAGGGTTAAAAACCTACGAGCAGTACTTC.

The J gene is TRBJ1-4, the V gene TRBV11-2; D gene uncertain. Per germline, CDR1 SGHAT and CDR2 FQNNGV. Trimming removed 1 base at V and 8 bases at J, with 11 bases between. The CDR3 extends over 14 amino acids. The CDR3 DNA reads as TGTGCCAGCAGCTTAGGAGGGTTGGGGGAAAAACTGTTTTTT. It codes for CASSLGGLGEKLFF.

In DNA, the CDR3 is TGTGCCAGCAGTTACCCAGCGGGAGGATTCAGTGGGTACTTC. Protein sequence: CASSYPAGGFSGYF. This chain links TRBV6-5 with TRBJ2-7, with TRBD2 matching 9 bases. The CDR3 has 14 residues. Germline loops: CDR1 MNHEY, CDR2 SVGAGI. V lost 2 bases, J lost 12 bases, and 11 bases stayed unmatched.

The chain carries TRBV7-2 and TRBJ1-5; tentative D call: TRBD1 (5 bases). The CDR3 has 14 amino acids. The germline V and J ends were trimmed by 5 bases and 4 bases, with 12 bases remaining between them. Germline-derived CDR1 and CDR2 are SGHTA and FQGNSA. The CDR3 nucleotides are TGTGCCAGCAGCCCGGCAGGGTGGAATCAGCCCCAGCATTTT. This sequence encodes CASSPAGWNQPQHF.

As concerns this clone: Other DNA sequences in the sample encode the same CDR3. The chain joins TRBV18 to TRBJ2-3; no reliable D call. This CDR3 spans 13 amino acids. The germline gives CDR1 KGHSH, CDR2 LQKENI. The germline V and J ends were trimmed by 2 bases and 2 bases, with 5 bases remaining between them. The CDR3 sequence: CASSPGPTDTQYF. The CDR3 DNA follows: TGTGCCAGCTCACCAGGTCCCACAGATACGCAGTATTTT.

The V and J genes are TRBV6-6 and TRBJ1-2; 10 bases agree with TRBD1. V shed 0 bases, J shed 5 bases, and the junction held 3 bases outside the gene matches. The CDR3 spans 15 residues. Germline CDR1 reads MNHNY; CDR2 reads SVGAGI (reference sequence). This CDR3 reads CASSYSPGQGYGYTF. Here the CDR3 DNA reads TGTGCCAGCAGTTACTCTCCGGGACAGGGGTATGGCTACACCTTC.

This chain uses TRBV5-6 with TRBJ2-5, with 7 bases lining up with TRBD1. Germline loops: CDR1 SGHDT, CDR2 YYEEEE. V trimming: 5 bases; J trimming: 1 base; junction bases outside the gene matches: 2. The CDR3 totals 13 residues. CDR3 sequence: CASRGDSQETQYF. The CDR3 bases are TGTGCCAGCAGGGGGGACAGCCAAGAGACCCAGTACTTC. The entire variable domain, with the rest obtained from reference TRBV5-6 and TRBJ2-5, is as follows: DAGVTQSPTHLIKTRGQQVTLRCSPKSGHDTVSWYQQALGQGPQFIFQYYEEEERQRGNFPDRFSGHQFPNYSSELNVNALLLGDSALYLCASRGDSQETQYFGPGTRLLVL.

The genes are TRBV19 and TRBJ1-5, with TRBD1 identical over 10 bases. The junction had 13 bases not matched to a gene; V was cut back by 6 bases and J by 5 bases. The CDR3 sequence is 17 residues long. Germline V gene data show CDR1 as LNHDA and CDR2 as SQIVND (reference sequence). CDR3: CASRYGTGVSGYQPQHF. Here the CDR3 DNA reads TGTGCCAGTAGGTACGGGACAGGGGTTTCGGGGTATCAGCCCCAGCATTTT.

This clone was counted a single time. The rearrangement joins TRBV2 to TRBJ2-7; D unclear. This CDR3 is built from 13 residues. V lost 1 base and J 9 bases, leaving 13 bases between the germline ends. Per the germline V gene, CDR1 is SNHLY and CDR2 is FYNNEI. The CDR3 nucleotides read TGTGCCAGCAGTGAAGTCATGTGGAACGCGCAGTACTTC. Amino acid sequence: CASSEVMWNAQYF.

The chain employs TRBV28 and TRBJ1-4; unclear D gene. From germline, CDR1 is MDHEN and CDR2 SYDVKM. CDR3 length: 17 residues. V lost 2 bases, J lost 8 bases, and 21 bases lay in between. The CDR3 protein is CASSLRAVVGFPEKLFF. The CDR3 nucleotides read TGTGCCAGCAGTTTAAGAGCGGTCGTTGGGTTTCCCGAAAAACTGTTTTTT.

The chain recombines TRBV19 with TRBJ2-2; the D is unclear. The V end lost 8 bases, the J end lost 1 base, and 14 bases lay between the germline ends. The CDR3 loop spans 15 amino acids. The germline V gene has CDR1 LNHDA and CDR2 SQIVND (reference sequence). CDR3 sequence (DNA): TGTGCCAGTCGACCCGGGCACCAGAACACCGGGGAGCTGTTTTTT. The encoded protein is CASRPGHQNTGELFF.

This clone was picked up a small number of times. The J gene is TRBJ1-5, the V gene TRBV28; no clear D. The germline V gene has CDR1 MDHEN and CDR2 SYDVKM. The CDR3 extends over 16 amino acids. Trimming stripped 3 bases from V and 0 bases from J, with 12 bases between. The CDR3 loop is CASSFNPVASNQPQHF. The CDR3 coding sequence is TGTGCCAGCAGTTTTAATCCGGTAGCTAGCAATCAGCCCCAGCATTTT.

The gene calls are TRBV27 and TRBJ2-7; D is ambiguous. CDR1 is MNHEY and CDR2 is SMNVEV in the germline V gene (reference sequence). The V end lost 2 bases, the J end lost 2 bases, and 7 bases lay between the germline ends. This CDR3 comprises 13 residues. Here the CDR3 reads CASSLVQPYEQYF. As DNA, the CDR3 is TGTGCCAGCAGTTTAGTGCAACCCTACGAGCAGTACTTC.

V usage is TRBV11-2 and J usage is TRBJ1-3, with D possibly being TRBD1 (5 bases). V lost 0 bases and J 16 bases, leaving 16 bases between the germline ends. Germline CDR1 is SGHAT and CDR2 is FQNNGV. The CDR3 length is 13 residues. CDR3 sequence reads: CASSLDPRQPTYF. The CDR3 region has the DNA TGTGCCAGCAGCTTAGATCCCCGACAGCCCACCTATTTT.

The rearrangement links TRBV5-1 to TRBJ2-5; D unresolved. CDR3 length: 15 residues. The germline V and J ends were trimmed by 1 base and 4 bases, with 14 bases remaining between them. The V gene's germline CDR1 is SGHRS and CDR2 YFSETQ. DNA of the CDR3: TGCGCCAGCAGCTTGCCCGGGTCAACGGCAGAGACCCAGTACTTC. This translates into CASSLPGSTAETQYF.

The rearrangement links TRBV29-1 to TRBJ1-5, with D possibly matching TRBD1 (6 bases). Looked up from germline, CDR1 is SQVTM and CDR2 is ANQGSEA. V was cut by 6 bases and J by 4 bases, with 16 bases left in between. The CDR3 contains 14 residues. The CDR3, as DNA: TGCAGCGTGGGGGAAGGGGGGTCAAATCAGCCCCAGCATTTT. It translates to CSVGEGGSNQPQHF.

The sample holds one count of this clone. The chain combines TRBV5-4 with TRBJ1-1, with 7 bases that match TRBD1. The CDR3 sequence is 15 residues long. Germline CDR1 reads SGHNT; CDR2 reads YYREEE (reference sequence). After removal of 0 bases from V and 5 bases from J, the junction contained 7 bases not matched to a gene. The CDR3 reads CASSLGDRDRTEAFF. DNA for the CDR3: TGTGCCAGCAGCTTGGGAGACAGGGACCGAACTGAAGCTTTCTTT.

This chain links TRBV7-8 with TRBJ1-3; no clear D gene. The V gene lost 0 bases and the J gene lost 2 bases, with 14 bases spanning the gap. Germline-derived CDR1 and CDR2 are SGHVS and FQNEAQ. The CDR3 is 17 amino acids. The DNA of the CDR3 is TGTGCCAGCAGCTTAGCGCGTGTGGCGGGTACTGGAAACACCATATATTTT. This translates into CASSLARVAGTGNTIYF.

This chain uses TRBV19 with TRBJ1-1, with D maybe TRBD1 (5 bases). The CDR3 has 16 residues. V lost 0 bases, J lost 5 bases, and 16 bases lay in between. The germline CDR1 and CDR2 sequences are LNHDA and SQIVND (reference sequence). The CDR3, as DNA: TGTGCCAGTAGTATAGATCGGGGGACGAAGAGGACTGAAGCTTTCTTT. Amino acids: CASSIDRGTKRTEAFF.

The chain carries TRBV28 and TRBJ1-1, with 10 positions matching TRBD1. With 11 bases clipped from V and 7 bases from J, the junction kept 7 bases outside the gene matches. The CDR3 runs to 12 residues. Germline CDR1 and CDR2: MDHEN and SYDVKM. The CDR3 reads CAVGQGYFEAFF. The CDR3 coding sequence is TGTGCCGTGGGACAGGGGTATTTTGAAGCTTTCTTT.

The CDR3 region is CASSYGVEFTGELFF. CDR3 nucleotides: TGCGCCAGCAGCTACGGGGTCGAGTTCACCGGGGAGCTGTTTTTT. The chain combines TRBV5-1 with TRBJ2-2; the D gene is possibly TRBD2 (5 bases). CDR1 and CDR2 from the germline V gene are SGHRS and YFSETQ. Trimming left V 3 bases short and J 4 bases short, with 13 bases between. The CDR3 has 15 amino acids.